The clone carrying this TCR beta chain has just a few counts. Its matching antigen is unknown. The germline V gene has CDR1 DFQATT and CDR2 SNEGSKA (reference sequence). The CDR3 sequence is 12 residues long. The V end lost 3 bases, the J end lost 8 bases, and 12 bases lay between the germline ends. A quantitative 5'-RACE method, one with molecular barcodes, was used to make TCR beta libraries. TCRdb analysed the 5' RACE reads with MiXCR anew, one entry per CDR3 protein. There are some 800,000 distinct CDR3 sequences in the sample; approximately 10% occur only once, and under 0.6% lies in the top ten. This entry comes from a study of CD8 T cells in ankylosing spondylitis. Study findings and constraints: In peripheral blood, disease-linked CD8+ clones occurred at relatively low frequencies. Blood of patients with ankylosing spondylitis appeared to be characterized by a TCR beta motif of several highly homologous variants. Reactive arthritis synovial fluid and blood were previously reported to contain some motif variants. In ankylosing spondylitis patients, matched synovial fluid reportedly showed significant enrichment of disease-linked clones.

Sequences were obtained from blood, either unsorted or a sorted T cell fraction (not recorded which). The TCR was taken from a male donor with ankylosing spondylitis. This chain uses TRBV20-1 with TRBJ2-3; D is unresolved. Written as DNA, the CDR3 is TGCAGTGCTAGTTCATCAGTGGGTACGCAGTATTTT. Its translation is CSASSSVGTQYF.